This TCR beta chain was identified in a study of shared clonotypes between healthy human individuals. Study findings and constraints: Naive subsets usually exceeded memory subsets in estimated richness.

Sequencing used immunoSEQ multiplex PCR; TCRdb keeps in-frame clones, though not all of them. The data contain about 1 million clones, more than 60% of them singletons. Concerning this clone: Its target is not known.

This receptor was obtained from a man younger than 30 in good health. Sequencing was performed on memory CD4+ T cells sorted from blood. The subset here: CD45RA-negative fraction.

The CDR3 region has the DNA TGTGCCAGCAGTACCCGACAGATTCCTACGCAGTATTTT. Translated, it gives CASSTRQIPTQYF. The gene calls are TRBV6-1 and TRBJ2-3; a possible D gene is TRBD1 (5 bases). V lost 5 bases and J lost 8, with 14 bases in between. The CDR3 extends over 13 amino acids. Germline V lookup: CDR1 MNHNS, CDR2 SASEGT.